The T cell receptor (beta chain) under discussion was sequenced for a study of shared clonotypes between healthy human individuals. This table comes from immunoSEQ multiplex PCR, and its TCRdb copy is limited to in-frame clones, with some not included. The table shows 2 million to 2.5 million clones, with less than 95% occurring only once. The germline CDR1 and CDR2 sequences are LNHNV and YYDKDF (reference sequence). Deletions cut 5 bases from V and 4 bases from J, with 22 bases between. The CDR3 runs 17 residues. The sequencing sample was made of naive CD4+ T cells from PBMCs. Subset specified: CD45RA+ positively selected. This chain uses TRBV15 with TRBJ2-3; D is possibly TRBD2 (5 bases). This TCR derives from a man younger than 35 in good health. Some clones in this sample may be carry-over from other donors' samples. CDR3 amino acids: CATSSKKGPPRADTQYF. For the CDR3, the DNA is TGTGCCACCAGCTCCAAAAAGGGCCCTCCGAGGGCAGATACGCAGTATTTT. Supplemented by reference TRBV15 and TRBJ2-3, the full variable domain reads DAMVIQNPRYQVTQFGKPVTLSCSQTLNHNVMYWYQQKSSQAPKLLFHYYDKDFNNEADTPDNFQSRRPNTSFCFLDIRSPGLGDTAMYLCATSSKKGPPRADTQYFGPGTRLTVL.